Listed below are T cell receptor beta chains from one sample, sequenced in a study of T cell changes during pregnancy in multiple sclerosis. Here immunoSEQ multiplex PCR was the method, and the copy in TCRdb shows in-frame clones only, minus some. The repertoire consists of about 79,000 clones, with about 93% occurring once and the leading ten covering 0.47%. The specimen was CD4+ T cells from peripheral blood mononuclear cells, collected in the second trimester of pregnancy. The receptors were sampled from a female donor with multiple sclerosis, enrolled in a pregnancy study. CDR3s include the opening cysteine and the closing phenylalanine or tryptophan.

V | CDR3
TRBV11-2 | CASRMPSGDSYNEQFF
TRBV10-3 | CANMTGLDSPLHF
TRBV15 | CATSRDGISGNQPQHF
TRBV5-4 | CASSPDWPDTQYF
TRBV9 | CASSPRRDQPQHF
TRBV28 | CASSSGGNEQYF
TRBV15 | CATSRDSREGTGELFF
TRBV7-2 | CASSLGTGGIEKLFF
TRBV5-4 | CASSLGQEKRETQYF
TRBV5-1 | CASSLVSGTNEKLFF
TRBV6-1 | CASRLRTGVYNEQFF
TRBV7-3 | CASSPTGTSVDTQYF
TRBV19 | CASSIGTEAFF
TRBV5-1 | CASSSSGSSYNEQFF
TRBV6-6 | CASSYGPGQSSYEQYF
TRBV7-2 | CASSPAGFSNYGYTF
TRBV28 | CASSRGQVEKLFF
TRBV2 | CASRLADFYEQYF
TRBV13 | CASKVAGLGSGQFF
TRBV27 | CASSGRGTENEKLFF
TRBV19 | CASSIVGTGGEQFF
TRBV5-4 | CASSGPQVGAYGYTF
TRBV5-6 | CASSFAGNKQFF
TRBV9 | CASSVSPGSGNYGYTF